The 8 T cell receptor beta chains below come from one sample, sequenced in a study of T-cell memory formation after mild COVID-19 (dated by TCRdb to the early 2020s). Library preparation was by 5' RACE. Sequenced on an Illumina NovaSeq 6000. TCRdb reran the public reads through fastp at Q25 and MiXCR, keeping productive beta chains. Each entry merges the rows of one CDR3 protein and shows their most common DNA and genes. The sample records fewer than 450,000 distinct CDR3 sequences, roughly 24% of which are singletons. The ten largest clones take up roughly 9.7% of the sample. Sequencing was done on a sample of PBMCs or a T cell subset sorted from them (not recorded which). The receptors were gathered from an adult woman who had mild COVID-19 (a few samples of this study predate the infection). The sample titles of this study are shuffled in the database, so cell type and time point are left out; the donor was told from shared clones.

The chain employs TRBV7-2 and TRBJ2-3; 14 nucleotides match TRBD2. The V segment lost 1 base and the J segment 3 bases; nucleotides outside the gene matches: 9. The CDR3 sequence is 19 residues long. Germline V CDR1 and CDR2: SGHTA, FQGNSA. This CDR3 reads CASSLGVGLAGVETDTQYF. The CDR3 DNA is TGTGCCAGCAGCTTAGGGGTGGGACTAGCGGGAGTAGAGACAGATACGCAGTATTTT.

Notes on this clonotype: A much larger clone lies a single base off, so this may be a read error. The rearrangement links TRBV30 to TRBJ1-6, with 10 bases matching TRBD1. The V segment lost 2 bases and the J segment 8 bases; nucleotides outside the gene matches: 6. The CDR3 is 15 residues long. CDR1 is GTSNPN and CDR2 is SVGIG in the germline V gene (reference sequence). CDR3 in DNA: TGTGCCTGGAGTAAACGGGACAGGGGAGATTCACCCCTCCACTTT. This translates into CAWSKRDRGDSPLHF.

This chain connects TRBV20-1 to TRBJ2-2; D may be TRBD2 (6 bases). The V gene's germline CDR1 is DFQATT and CDR2 SNEGSKA (reference sequence). V gave up 0 bases and J gave up 6 bases, with 8 bases separating them. The CDR3 has 13 residues. The CDR3 spells CSARERRAGELFF. The CDR3 DNA is TGCAGTGCTAGAGAAAGGAGGGCCGGGGAGCTGTTTTTT.

This clonotype was counted a few times. The chain recombines TRBV25-1 with TRBJ2-1; D gene unclear. CDR3 size: 13 residues. Per germline, CDR1 MGHDK and CDR2 SYGVNS. V gave up 1 base and J gave up 8 bases, with 9 bases separating them. CDR3 in DNA: TGTGCCAGCAGTGAATCGGAAGGCTATGAGCAGTTCTTC. Amino acids: CASSESEGYEQFF.

The chain has TRBV20-1 and TRBJ2-5; TRBD2 agrees at 7 bases. V was clipped by 4 bases and J by 4 bases; unmatched bases: 9. Per germline, CDR1 DFQATT and CDR2 SNEGSKA (reference sequence). The CDR3 extends over 14 amino acids. The CDR3 sequence is CSATSGEPGETQYF. DNA for the CDR3: TGCAGTGCTACCAGCGGGGAGCCAGGAGAGACCCAGTACTTC.

This clonotype was recorded many times. The chain recombines TRBV18 with TRBJ2-5; possible D gene TRBD1, 5 bases. This CDR3 contains 15 residues. V shed 2 bases and J shed 4 bases, with 14 bases lying between them. CDR1 and CDR2 (germline): KGHSH, LQKENI. CDR3 in DNA: TGTGCCAGCTCACCATCGCAGGGATGGCCAGAGACCCAGTACTTC. It translates to CASSPSQGWPETQYF.

The rearrangement uses TRBV24-1 and TRBJ2-2; D not certain. Trimming removed 4 bases from V and 3 bases from J, with 2 bases in between. This CDR3 comprises 12 residues. Germline CDR1 KGHDR, CDR2 SFDVKD. CDR3 bases: TGTGCCACCAGTGAATACACCGGGGAGCTGTTTTTT. This codes for CATSEYTGELFF.

The V and J genes are TRBV7-9 and TRBJ2-2, with D perhaps TRBD1 or TRBD2 (5 bases each). Trimming removed 4 bases at V and 6 bases at J, with 6 bases between. The CDR3 is 12 residues long. Germline V lookup: CDR1 SEHNR, CDR2 FQNEAQ (reference sequence). CDR3 residues: CASSWGPGELFF. DNA of the CDR3: TGTGCCAGCAGCTGGGGACCCGGGGAGCTGTTTTTT. The full variable domain, its missing parts supplied by reference TRBV7-9 and TRBJ2-2, is DTGVSQNPRHKITKRGQNVTFRCDPISEHNRLYWYRQTLGQGPEFLTYFQNEAQLEKSRLLSDRFSAERPKGSFSTLEIQRTEQGDSAMYLCASSWGPGELFFGEGSRLTVL.